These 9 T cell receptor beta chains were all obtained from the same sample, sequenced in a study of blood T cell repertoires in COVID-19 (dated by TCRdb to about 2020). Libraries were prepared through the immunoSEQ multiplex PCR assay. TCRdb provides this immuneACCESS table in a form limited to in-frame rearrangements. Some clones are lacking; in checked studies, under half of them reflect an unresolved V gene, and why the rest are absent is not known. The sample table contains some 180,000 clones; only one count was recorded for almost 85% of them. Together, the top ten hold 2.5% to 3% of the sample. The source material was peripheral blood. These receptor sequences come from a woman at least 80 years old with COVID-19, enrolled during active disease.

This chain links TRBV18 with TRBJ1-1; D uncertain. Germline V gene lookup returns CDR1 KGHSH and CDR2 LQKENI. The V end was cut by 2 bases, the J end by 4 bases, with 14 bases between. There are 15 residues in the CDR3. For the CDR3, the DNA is TGTGCCAGCTCACCATTGGAGGCTATGGGCACTGAAGCTTTCTTT. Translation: CASSPLEAMGTEAFF.

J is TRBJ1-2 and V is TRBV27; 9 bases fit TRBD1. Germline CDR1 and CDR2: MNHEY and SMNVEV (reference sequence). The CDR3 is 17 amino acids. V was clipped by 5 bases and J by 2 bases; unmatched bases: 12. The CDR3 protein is CASSRSQDRGLNYGYTF. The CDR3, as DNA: TGTGCCAGCAGTAGATCGCAGGACAGGGGTTTAAACTATGGCTACACCTTC.

The CDR3 loop is CATSVQGAGQAGSGNEQFF. The CDR3 DNA sequence: TGTGCCACCAGTGTCCAGGGGGCGGGTCAAGCGGGAAGTGGCAATGAGCAGTTCTTC. The rearrangement links TRBV24-1 to TRBJ2-1, with D possibly TRBD1 on 8 matching bases. Trimming shortened V by 5 bases and J by 6 bases, and 28 bases separated the two germline ends. This CDR3 comprises 19 residues. Germline loops: CDR1 KGHDR, CDR2 SFDVKD.

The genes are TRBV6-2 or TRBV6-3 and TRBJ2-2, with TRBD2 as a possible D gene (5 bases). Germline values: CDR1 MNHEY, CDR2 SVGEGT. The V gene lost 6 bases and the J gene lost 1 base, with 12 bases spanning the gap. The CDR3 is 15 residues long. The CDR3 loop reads CASSSYGGNTGELFF. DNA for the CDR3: TGTGCCAGCAGCAGCTACGGAGGGAACACCGGGGAGCTGTTTTTT.

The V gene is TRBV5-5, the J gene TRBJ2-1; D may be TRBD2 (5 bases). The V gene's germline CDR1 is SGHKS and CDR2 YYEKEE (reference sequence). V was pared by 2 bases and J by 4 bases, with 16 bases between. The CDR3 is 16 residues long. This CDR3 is CASSFSSRALYNEQFF. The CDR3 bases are TGTGCCAGCAGCTTTTCATCGCGGGCCTTATACAATGAGCAGTTCTTC.

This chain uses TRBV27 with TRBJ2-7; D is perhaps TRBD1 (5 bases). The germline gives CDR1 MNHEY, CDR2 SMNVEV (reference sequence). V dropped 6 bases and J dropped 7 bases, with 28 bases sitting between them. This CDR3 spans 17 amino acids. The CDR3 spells CASSPDSISLLFGEQYF. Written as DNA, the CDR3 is TGTGCCAGCAGCCCAGACAGTATCTCCCTTTTATTTGGGGAGCAGTACTTC.

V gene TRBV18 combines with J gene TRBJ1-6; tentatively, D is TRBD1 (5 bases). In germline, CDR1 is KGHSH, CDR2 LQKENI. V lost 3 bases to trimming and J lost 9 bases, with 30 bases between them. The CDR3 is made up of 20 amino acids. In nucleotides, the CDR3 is TGTGCCAGCTCACCCCTTCCAACAACATCCCAGGGCCAGGCACGTTCACCCCTCCACTTT. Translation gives CASSPLPTTSQGQARSPLHF.

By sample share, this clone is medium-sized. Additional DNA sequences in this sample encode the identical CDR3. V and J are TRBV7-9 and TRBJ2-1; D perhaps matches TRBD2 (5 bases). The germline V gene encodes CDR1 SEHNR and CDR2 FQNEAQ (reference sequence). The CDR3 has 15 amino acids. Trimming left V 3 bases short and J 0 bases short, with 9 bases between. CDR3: CASSFRGSSYNEQFF. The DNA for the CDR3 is TGTGCCAGCAGCTTTCGGGGAAGCTCCTACAATGAGCAGTTCTTC. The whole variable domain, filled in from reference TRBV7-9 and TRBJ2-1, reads DTGVSQNPRHKITKRGQNVTFRCDPISEHNRLYWYRQTLGQGPEFLTYFQNEAQLEKSRLLSDRFSAERPKGSFSTLEIQRTEQGDSAMYLCASSFRGSSYNEQFFGPGTRLTVL.

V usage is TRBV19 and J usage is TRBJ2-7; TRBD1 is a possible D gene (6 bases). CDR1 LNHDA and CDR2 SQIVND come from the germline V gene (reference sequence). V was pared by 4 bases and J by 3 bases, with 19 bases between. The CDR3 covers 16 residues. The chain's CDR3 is CASSSTSGVPIYEQYF. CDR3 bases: TGTGCCAGTAGTAGTACGTCAGGGGTTCCGATCTACGAGCAGTACTTC.